This TCR beta chain was sequenced for a study of tumor-infiltrating lymphocytes in primary liver carcinoma. Per the germline V gene, CDR1 is SGHAT and CDR2 is FQNNGV. V dropped 1 base and J dropped 6 bases, with 13 bases sitting between them. This CDR3 comprises 14 residues. Total RNA (around 500 ng) served as template for TCR beta cDNA synthesis primed by a constant-region primer. Amplification in three nested multiplex PCR rounds with slightly modified ARM-PCR gave rise to TCR beta libraries. Primers for the first two PCR rounds were TRBV1-TRBV30 forward primers and a C-beta reverse primer (about 11 cycles per round). A single record per CDR3 protein comes from TCRdb applying MiXCR to the multiplex PCR reads. The data hold about 110,000 distinct CDR3 sequences, with about four fifths observed a single time. Taking roughly 18-32 mg of unsorted bulk tissue, the authors co-extracted RNA and DNA.

This rearrangement joins TRBV11-2 to TRBJ2-7; D might be TRBD1 (6 bases). The TCR was taken from a man in his forties or fifties with primary liver carcinoma and hepatitis B virus infection. The specimen was liver tumor tissue from sampling region 3. The subset: tumor region T3, left-lateral pole. CDR3 sequence (DNA): TGTGCCAGCAGCTTAGCGGGGACAAGGATCGAGCAGTACTTC. Amino acid sequence: CASSLAGTRIEQYF. Filled out from reference TRBV11-2 and TRBJ2-7, the complete variable domain reads EAGVAQSPRYKIIEKRQSVAFWCNPISGHATLYWYQQILGQGPKLLIQFQNNGVVDDSQLPKDRFSAERLKGVDSTLKIQPAKLEDSAVYLCASSLAGTRIEQYFGPGTRLTVT.